These T cell receptor beta chains were read from a single sample in a study of T cells in Graves' hyperthyroidism and ophthalmopathy. MiXCR, run by TCRdb on the multiplex PCR reads, gives a single entry per CDR3 protein. The sample consists of 250,000 or so distinct CDR3 sequences, 15% of them appearing once. Sequences were obtained from blood. The receptors originated from a woman between 50 and 59 years old with Graves' hyperthyroidism that later progressed to Graves' ophthalmopathy. Both conserved end residues are part of each CDR3. The D gene is left open where the match is weak. Where a row states a size, it is once, few, many or the class of an expanded clone; other rows omit it.

d_gene | j_gene | v_gene | abundance | CDR3nt | CDR3aa
- | TRBJ1-1 | TRBV3-1 | many | TGTGCCAGCAGCCAAGATCCCGGACTGAGGAACACTGAAGCTTTCTTT | CASSQDPGLRNTEAFF
TRBD2 | TRBJ2-1 | TRBV18 | many | TGTGCCAGCTCACCGGGACTAGCCCCCCGTTACAATGAGCAGTTCTTC | CASSPGLAPRYNEQFF
TRBD2 | TRBJ2-5 | TRBV15 | - | TGTGCCACCAGCAGAGGGTCTAGCGGTCAAGAGACCCAGTACTTC | CATSRGSSGQETQYF
- | TRBJ2-3 | TRBV6-1 | few | TGTGCCAGCAGTCGGGGCGGGCGAAGCACAGATACGCAGTATTTT | CASSRGGRSTDTQYF
TRBD1 | TRBJ1-5 | TRBV20-1 | - | TGCAGTGCTAGAGAGCACAGGGGCGAGCAGCCCCAGCATTTT | CSAREHRGEQPQHF
- | TRBJ1-2 | TRBV18 | many | TGTGCCAGCTCGCCTCAGGGATCGGCAAACTATGGCTACACCTTC | CASSPQGSANYGYTF
- | TRBJ2-6 | TRBV5-1 | many | TGCGCCAGCAGCGGCGGGACGGCGGGGGCCAACGTCCTGACTTTC | CASSGGTAGANVLTF
- | TRBJ1-4 | TRBV5-8 | - | TGTGCCAGCAGCTTTGGACAGCCCAATGAAAAACTGTTTTTT | CASSFGQPNEKLFF
TRBD2 | TRBJ2-3 | TRBV20-1 | many | TGCAGTGCTAGGGCGGGAGCCGTTAGCACAGATACGCAGTATTTT | CSARAGAVSTDTQYF
- | TRBJ2-7 | TRBV27 | - | TGTGCCAGCAGTTTTTCGTGGGACGCTCGTTACGAGCAGTACTTC | CASSFSWDARYEQYF
- | TRBJ2-5 | TRBV11-2 | many | TGTGCCAGCAGCTTAGATTCGAGGAGGGCAAGTCAGTACTTC | CASSLDSRRASQYF
- | TRBJ2-7 | TRBV18 | many | TGTGCCAGCTCACCTCGGGGAAGCTCCTACGAGCAGTACTTC | CASSPRGSSYEQYF
TRBD2 | TRBJ2-3 | TRBV7-9 | - | TGTGCCAGCAGCTCCCGGACTAGCGGGTTGGCAGATACGCAGTATTTT | CASSSRTSGLADTQYF
TRBD2 | TRBJ2-7 | TRBV7-9 | many | TGTGCCAGCAGCTTAGCGGCGGCCGGTAGCGGGAGAAAATACGAGCAGTACTTC | CASSLAAAGSGRKYEQYF
TRBD1 | TRBJ1-1 | TRBV2 | many | TGTGCCAGCAGCGACAGGGGTGCAGCTTTCTTT | CASSDRGAAFF
TRBD1 | TRBJ2-1 | TRBV20-1 | many | TGCAGTGCTAGAAGATACCGGGACAGTGGGCGCAATGAGCAGTTCTTC | CSARRYRDSGRNEQFF
TRBD1 | TRBJ1-4 | TRBV7-9 | - | TGTGCCAGCAGCCGACAGGGTGGTTCAACTAATGAAAAACTGTTTTTT | CASSRQGGSTNEKLFF